The entry below describes one T cell receptor (beta chain). The antigen remains undetermined. This sample was taken from a study of T cell responses to AZD1222 COVID-19 vaccine. Whole-study findings and limits: At 160-218 and 743-854, vaccine-associated CD4 TCRs were dominant, and they spanned spike. Two AZD1222 doses significantly raised spike-specific TCR breadth and depth over controls.

The data were produced by immunoSEQ multiplex PCR, yet TCRdb's version contains in-frame clones alone and is incomplete. The sample has around 100,000 clones; roughly 90% are singletons. This CDR3 has 15 amino acids. With 1 base removed from V and 0 bases from J, the gap between germline ends came to 9 bases. Germline V lookup: CDR1 LGHNA, CDR2 YNFKEQ. The V gene is TRBV4-2, the J gene TRBJ1-1; D gene unclear. The sequence was collected from an adult in good health. Sequenced material: peripheral blood, taken on day 0 of AZD1222 vaccination. The CDR3 protein is CASSQADTMNTEAFF. CDR3 sequence (DNA): TGTGCCAGCAGCCAAGCAGATACAATGAACACTGAAGCTTTCTTT.